Below, 11 T cell receptor beta chains from the same sample are listed, as sequenced in a study of beta chain features in type 1 diabetes. Expressed TCRB transcripts were sequenced because the isolated RNA had all been reverse transcribed beforehand. Some clones are missing from TCRdb's copy, which holds only in-frame ones; the method was immunoSEQ multiplex PCR. Among some 500,000 clones listed, about an eighth were seen once. The sample comprised naive CD4+ T cells from blood. The receptors were gathered from a young woman in good health.

This rearrangement joins TRBV29-1 to TRBJ2-6; 9 bases line up with TRBD1. V lost 6 bases and J lost 0; bases outside the gene matches: 12. The CDR3 runs to 18 residues. Germline V gene sequence: CDR1 SQVTM, CDR2 ANQGSEA. DNA of the CDR3: TGCAGCGTCGTTACACCGGGACAGGGAACCTCTGGGGCCAACGTCCTGACTTTC. Its translation: CSVVTPGQGTSGANVLTF.

The J gene is TRBJ1-1, the V gene TRBV5-1; D gene unclear. The CDR3 length is 13 residues. CDR1 and CDR2 (germline): SGHRS, YFSETQ. V was shortened by 4 bases and J by 6 bases, with 13 bases between the two germline ends. The CDR3 sequence: CASSLAYGPEAFF. The CDR3 DNA follows: TGCGCCAGCAGCCTGGCTTACGGACCTGAAGCTTTCTTT.

This clone has only a few counts. V and J are TRBV30 and TRBJ2-1; D unresolved. The germline V gene encodes CDR1 GTSNPN and CDR2 SVGIG (reference sequence). Trimming took 2 bases from V and 6 from J, leaving 11 bases between them. The CDR3 spans 13 residues. The CDR3 region has the DNA TGTGCCTGGAGTTATTACAGTGGCAATGAGCAGTTCTTC. It specifies CAWSYYSGNEQFF.

This sequence joins TRBV9 and TRBJ2-3, with 9 bases identical to TRBD1. The CDR3 consists of 17 residues. Germline V gene sequence: CDR1 SGDLS, CDR2 YYNGEE. V lost 3 bases, J lost 4 bases, and 12 bases stayed unmatched. The CDR3 reads CASSARPGQGLADTQYF. In DNA form, the CDR3 reads TGTGCCAGCAGCGCCCGGCCGGGACAGGGTTTGGCAGATACGCAGTATTTT.

There are a few counts of this clone. The CDR3 DNA reads TGCGCCAGCACTGTGGGACAGAGAAAGGATACGCAGTATTTT. Amino acids: CASTVGQRKDTQYF. V is TRBV5-1 and J is TRBJ2-3, with TRBD1 matching 7 bases. With 6 bases clipped from V and 6 bases from J, the junction kept 10 bases outside the gene matches. Germline lookup yields CDR1 SGHRS and CDR2 YFSETQ. CDR3 size: 14 residues.

This clone was seen only a few times. The V gene is TRBV9, the J gene TRBJ2-2; TRBD1 matches at 8 bases. CDR3 length: 15 residues. V was clipped by 3 bases and J by 5 bases; unmatched bases: 6. Germline values: CDR1 SGDLS, CDR2 YYNGEE. The CDR3 sequence is CASSASRDRTGELFF. As DNA, the CDR3 is TGTGCCAGCAGCGCGTCCCGGGACAGGACCGGGGAGCTGTTTTTT.

This clone was seen more than once but under ten times. The chain is built from TRBV28 and TRBJ2-6, with D uncertain. Germline V gene sequence: CDR1 MDHEN, CDR2 SYDVKM. V lost 3 bases to trimming and J lost 1 base, with 7 bases between them. This CDR3 has 15 amino acids. DNA of the CDR3: TGTGCCAGCAGTTTTATGGGGTCTGGGGCCAACGTCCTGACTTTC. It specifies CASSFMGSGANVLTF.

The V and J genes are TRBV4-3 and TRBJ2-1; 11 bases fit TRBD2. V trimming: 1 base; J trimming: 4 bases; junction bases outside the gene matches: 6. The germline gives CDR1 LGHNA, CDR2 YSLEER. CDR3 length equals 17 residues. This CDR3 is CASSQASGTSGYNEQFF. The CDR3 bases are TGCGCCAGCAGCCAAGCATCCGGGACTAGCGGATACAATGAGCAGTTCTTC.

The chain links TRBV27 to TRBJ2-1; D is unresolved. The CDR3 is made up of 14 amino acids. CDR1 and CDR2 (germline): MNHEY, SMNVEV (reference sequence). V lost 5 bases, J lost 3 bases, and 11 bases lay in between. The CDR3 bases are TGTGCCAGCAGTACCCCGGATTACTACAATGAGCAGTTCTTC. This codes for CASSTPDYYNEQFF.

The rearrangement uses TRBV6-5 and TRBJ1-2; TRBD1 might be the D (6 bases). Trimming removed 7 bases from V and 1 base from J, with 13 bases in between. This CDR3 has 14 amino acids. Germline V gene data show CDR1 as MNHEY and CDR2 as SVGAGI. The CDR3 bases are TGTGCCAGCACCCGTAAGGGGGTTAACTATGGCTACACCTTC. Translating it yields CASTRKGVNYGYTF.

The rearrangement links TRBV7-3 to TRBJ2-3; TRBD2 aligns across 10 bases. There are 15 residues in the CDR3. The germline gives CDR1 SGHTA, CDR2 FQGTGA. V lost 3 bases and J lost 0; bases outside the gene matches: 0. CDR3 DNA sequence: TGTGCCAGCAGCTTGACTAGCGGGAGCACAGATACGCAGTATTTT. It is translated as CASSLTSGSTDTQYF. The full variable domain, its missing parts supplied by reference TRBV7-3 and TRBJ2-3, is GAGVSQTPSNKVTEKGKYVELRCDPISGHTALYWYRQSLGQGPEFLIYFQGTGAADDSGLPNDRFFAVRPEGSVSTLKIQRTERGDSAVYLCASSLTSGSTDTQYFGPGTRLTVL.